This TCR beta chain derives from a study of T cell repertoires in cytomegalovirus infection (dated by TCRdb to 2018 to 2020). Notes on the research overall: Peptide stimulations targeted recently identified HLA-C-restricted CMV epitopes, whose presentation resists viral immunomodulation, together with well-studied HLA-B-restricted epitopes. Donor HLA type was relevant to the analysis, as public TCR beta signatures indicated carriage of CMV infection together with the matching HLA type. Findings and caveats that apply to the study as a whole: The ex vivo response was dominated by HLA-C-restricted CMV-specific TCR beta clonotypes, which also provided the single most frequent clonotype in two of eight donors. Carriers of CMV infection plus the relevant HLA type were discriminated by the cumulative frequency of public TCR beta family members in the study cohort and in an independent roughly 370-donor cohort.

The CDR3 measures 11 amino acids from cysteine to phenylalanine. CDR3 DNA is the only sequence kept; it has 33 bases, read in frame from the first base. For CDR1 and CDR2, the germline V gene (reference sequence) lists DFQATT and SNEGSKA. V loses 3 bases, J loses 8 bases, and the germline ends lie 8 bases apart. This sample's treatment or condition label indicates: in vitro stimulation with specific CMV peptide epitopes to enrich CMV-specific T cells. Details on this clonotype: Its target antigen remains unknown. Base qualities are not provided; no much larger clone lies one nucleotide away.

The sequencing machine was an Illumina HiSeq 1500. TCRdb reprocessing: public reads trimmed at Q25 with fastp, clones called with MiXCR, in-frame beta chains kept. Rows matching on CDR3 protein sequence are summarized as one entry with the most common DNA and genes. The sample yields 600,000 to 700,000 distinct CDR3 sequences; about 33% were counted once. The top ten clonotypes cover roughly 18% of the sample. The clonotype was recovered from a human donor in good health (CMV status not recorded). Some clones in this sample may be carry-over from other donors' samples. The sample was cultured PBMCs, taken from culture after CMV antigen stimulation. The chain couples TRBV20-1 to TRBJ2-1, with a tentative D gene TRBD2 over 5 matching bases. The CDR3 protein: CSASNGDEQFF. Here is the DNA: TGCAGTGCTAGCAACGGGGATGAGCAGTTCTTC.